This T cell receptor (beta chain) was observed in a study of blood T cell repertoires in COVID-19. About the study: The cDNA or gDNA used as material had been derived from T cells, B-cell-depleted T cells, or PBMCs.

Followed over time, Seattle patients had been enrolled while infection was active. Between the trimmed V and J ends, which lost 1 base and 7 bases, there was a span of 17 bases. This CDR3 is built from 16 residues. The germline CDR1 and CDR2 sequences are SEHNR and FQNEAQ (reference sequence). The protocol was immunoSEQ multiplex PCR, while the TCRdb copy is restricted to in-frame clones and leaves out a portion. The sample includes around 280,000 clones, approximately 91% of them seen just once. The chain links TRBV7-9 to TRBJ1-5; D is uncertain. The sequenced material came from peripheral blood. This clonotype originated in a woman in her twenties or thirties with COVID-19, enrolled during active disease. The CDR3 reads CASSLEAVTAGQPQHF. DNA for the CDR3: TGTGCCAGCAGCTTAGAGGCCGTGACGGCGGGCCAGCCCCAGCATTTT.